Listed below are T cell receptor beta chains from one sample, sequenced in a study of T cell repertoires in cytomegalovirus infection. The antigens these receptors bind are not known. TCRdb recomputed calls from the reads with MiXCR, one row per CDR3 protein. The sample has 900,000 to 950,000 distinct CDR3 sequences, roughly 31% seen once. The starting material was cultured CD8+ T cells from PBMCs, obtained from culture after CMV antigen stimulation. Receptors originate from a human donor in good health (CMV status not recorded). Some clones in this sample may be carry-over from other donors' samples. CDR3s include the opening cysteine and the closing phenylalanine or tryptophan. The D gene is left open where the match is weak. Size is omitted from some rows. Given values are once, few, many or a class for expanded clones.

CASNKGPWAGELFF TGTGCCAGCAACAAAGGGCCGTGGGCCGGGGAGCTGTTTTTT 14 - TRBV6-5 - TRBJ2-2
CASRPTGPMNTEAFF TGTGCCAGTAGACCGACAGGGCCAATGAACACTGAAGCTTTCTTT 15 TRBD1 TRBV19 - TRBJ1-1
CASSPRASSPLHF TGTGCCAGCAGTCCCCGGGCCTCTTCACCCCTCCACTTT 13 - TRBV6-1 few TRBJ1-6
CASSLDFLSSYNSPLHF TGTGCCAGCAGCTTGGATTTTCTAAGCTCCTATAATTCACCCCTCCACTTT 17 - TRBV5-4 many TRBJ1-6
CASGLVPQGEGGELFF TGTGCTAGTGGTTTGGTCCCCCAGGGTGAAGGCGGGGAGCTGTTTTTT 16 - TRBV12-5 many TRBJ2-2
CASKWFTGELFF TGTGCCAGCAAATGGTTCACCGGGGAGCTGTTTTTT 12 - TRBV27 few TRBJ2-2
CASSLVRALNEQFF TGTGCCAGCAGTTTAGTCAGGGCACTAAATGAGCAGTTCTTC 14 - TRBV27 - TRBJ2-1
CASRRGQGAYEQYF TGTGCCAGCAGGCGGGGCCAGGGGGCCTACGAGCAGTACTTC 14 - TRBV7-2 many TRBJ2-7
CASSLAGFSYNEQFF TGTGCCAGCAGTTTAGCAGGGTTCTCCTACAATGAGCAGTTCTTC 15 - TRBV28 many TRBJ2-1
CASSFVSRAGEAFF TGTGCCAGCAGTTTTGTAAGTAGGGCTGGTGAAGCTTTCTTT 14 - TRBV27 few TRBJ1-1
CASSPLLGRESNTGELFF TGTGCCAGCAGCCCTCTTTTAGGGCGAGAATCGAACACCGGGGAGCTGTTTTTT 18 - TRBV7-9 - TRBJ2-2
CASSPNPDRVPTEAFF TGTGCCAGCAGCCCTAACCCGGACAGGGTACCCACTGAAGCTTTCTTT 16 TRBD1 TRBV7-9 many TRBJ1-1
CASSSGGTSNYGYTF TGTGCCAGCAGCTCGGGCGGGACTTCTAACTATGGCTACACCTTC 15 - TRBV13 - TRBJ1-2
CASSHHPDREAEQFF TGCGCCAGCAGTCATCACCCCGACAGGGAAGCTGAGCAGTTCTTC 15 TRBD1 TRBV23-1 few TRBJ2-1
CASSSSSGEAFF TGTGCCAGCAGCTCCTCGAGCGGTGAAGCTTTCTTT 12 - TRBV7-6 many TRBJ1-1
CASSLEGRINTIYF TGTGCCAGCAGCTTAGAGGGGAGGATAAACACCATATATTTT 14 - TRBV13 - TRBJ1-3
CASRFTGDGYTF TGTGCCAGCAGATTTACGGGGGATGGCTACACCTTC 12 - TRBV6-5 - TRBJ1-2
CASPHPGALQETQYF TGTGCCAGCCCTCATCCGGGGGCCCTCCAAGAGACCCAGTACTTC 15 - TRBV6-1 - TRBJ2-5
CASSSSREVADIQYF TGTGCCAGCAGTTCCAGCAGGGAAGTCGCGGACATTCAGTACTTC 15 - TRBV6-2/TRBV6-3 - TRBJ2-4
CASSPPQGHEEYYGYTF TGTGCCAGCAGCCCTCCTCAAGGGCATGAAGAGTACTATGGCTACACCTTC 17 - TRBV7-2 - TRBJ1-2
CASSPTGAAYNEQFF TGTGCCAGCAGCCCTACAGGGGCCGCCTACAATGAGCAGTTCTTC 15 TRBD1 TRBV7-6 few TRBJ2-1
CASSYGRLNEQFF TGTGCCAGCAGTTACGGTCGGCTAAATGAGCAGTTCTTC 13 - TRBV6-2/TRBV6-3 few TRBJ2-1
CASPAGTDYGYTF TGTGCCAGTCCCGCGGGGACAGACTATGGCTACACCTTC 13 TRBD1 TRBV5-8 - TRBJ1-2
CASSSQEETGQPQHF TGTGCCAGCAGCTCACAGGAGGAAACTGGTCAGCCCCAGCATTTT 15 - TRBV7-9 many TRBJ1-5
CASSLSDRSNEKLFF TGTGCCAGCAGTTTGTCGGACAGGAGTAATGAAAAACTGTTTTTT 15 TRBD1 TRBV27 - TRBJ1-4
CASSWGLDSSQGQPQHF TGTGCCAGCAGTTGGGGCCTGGACAGTTCTCAGGGCCAGCCCCAGCATTTT 17 - TRBV6-8 - TRBJ1-5
CACALDYEQYF TGTGCCTGCGCGCTAGACTACGAGCAGTACTTC 11 - TRBV12-5 - TRBJ2-7
CASSEEVWGGVAGELFF TGTGCCAGCAGTGAAGAAGTTTGGGGCGGGGTAGCCGGGGAGCTGTTTTTT 17 - TRBV2 - TRBJ2-2
CASSYSGGYSNQPQHF TGTGCCAGCAGTTACTCTGGCGGCTATAGCAATCAGCCCCAGCATTTT 16 - TRBV6-2/TRBV6-3 - TRBJ1-5
CAISESIRYEQYF TGTGCCATCAGTGAGTCGATCCGCTACGAGCAGTACTTC 13 - TRBV10-3 - TRBJ2-7
CSARGLAGYNEQFF TGCAGTGCTAGAGGACTAGCGGGGTACAATGAGCAGTTCTTC 14 TRBD2 TRBV20-1 - TRBJ2-1
CASSWGQLLSETQYF TGTGCCAGCAGTTGGGGACAGCTACTGAGCGAGACCCAGTACTTC 15 TRBD1 TRBV28 many TRBJ2-5
CASSLEVRQGMNTEAFF TGTGCCAGCAGCTTAGAAGTGAGACAGGGGATGAACACTGAAGCTTTCTTT 17 TRBD1 TRBV7-2 many TRBJ1-1
CASSWGPDYGYTF TGTGCCAGCAGTTGGGGACCCGATTATGGCTACACCTTC 13 - TRBV27 - TRBJ1-2
CASSQEVGLASETQYF TGTGCCAGCAGCCAAGAGGTGGGACTAGCATCAGAGACCCAGTACTTC 16 TRBD2 TRBV4-2 - TRBJ2-5
CASTASPGGTEAFF TGTGCCAGCACCGCTTCTCCGGGGGGCACTGAAGCTTTCTTT 14 - TRBV6-2/TRBV6-3 - TRBJ1-1
CASSPRRGATNEKLFF TGTGCCAGCAGCCCGAGGCGCGGTGCAACTAATGAAAAACTGTTTTTT 16 - TRBV7-6 - TRBJ1-4
CASSPSQGNSYEQYF TGTGCCAGCAGTCCGTCACAGGGGAACTCCTACGAGCAGTACTTC 15 TRBD1 TRBV27 few TRBJ2-7
CASSLDGQGGTEAFF TGTGCCAGCAGCTTAGATGGACAGGGAGGGACTGAAGCTTTCTTT 15 TRBD1 TRBV7-2 many TRBJ1-1
CASSQSGYEQYF TGCGCCAGCAGCCAGTCGGGGTACGAGCAGTACTTC 12 - TRBV4-1 few TRBJ2-7
CASRYGSYNSPLHF TGTGCCAGCAGGTACGGCTCCTATAATTCACCCCTCCACTTT 14 - TRBV27 - TRBJ1-6
CASSVGTLAYEQYF TGTGCCAGTAGTGTCGGGACTCTCGCCTACGAGCAGTACTTC 14 - TRBV19 few TRBJ2-7
CASKGLTGGLNTEAFF TGTGCCAGCAAGGGGTTGACAGGGGGCCTGAACACTGAAGCTTTCTTT 16 TRBD1 TRBV6-2/TRBV6-3 - TRBJ1-1
CASSPIRVMNTEAFF TGTGCCAGCAGCCCTATAAGGGTGATGAACACTGAAGCTTTCTTT 15 - TRBV14 - TRBJ1-1
CASSPKVEVAGELFF TGTGCCAGCAGCCCGAAGGTAGAGGTTGCCGGGGAGCTGTTTTTT 15 - TRBV7-9 few TRBJ2-2
CASSSRTSGGFF TGTGCCAGCAGCTCCCGGACTAGCGGGGGGTTCTTC 12 TRBD2 TRBV7-8 few TRBJ2-1
CASAGTGGHEQFF TGTGCCAGCGCCGGGACAGGGGGCCATGAGCAGTTCTTC 13 TRBD1 TRBV7-9 many TRBJ2-1
CASTKTFDEAFF TGTGCCAGTACCAAGACCTTCGACGAAGCTTTCTTT 12 - TRBV19 - TRBJ1-1
CASSYGGSGNTIYF TGTGCCAGCAGTTACGGGGGGTCTGGAAACACCATATATTTT 14 - TRBV6-5 many TRBJ1-3
CASSSTGPFSYNSPLHF TGTGCCAGCAGCTCGACGGGGCCTTTCTCCTATAATTCACCCCTCCACTTT 17 - TRBV5-3 once TRBJ1-6
CASRLTGVLQETQYF TGTGCCAGCAGACTTACGGGGGTCCTACAAGAGACCCAGTACTTC 15 - TRBV28 few TRBJ2-5